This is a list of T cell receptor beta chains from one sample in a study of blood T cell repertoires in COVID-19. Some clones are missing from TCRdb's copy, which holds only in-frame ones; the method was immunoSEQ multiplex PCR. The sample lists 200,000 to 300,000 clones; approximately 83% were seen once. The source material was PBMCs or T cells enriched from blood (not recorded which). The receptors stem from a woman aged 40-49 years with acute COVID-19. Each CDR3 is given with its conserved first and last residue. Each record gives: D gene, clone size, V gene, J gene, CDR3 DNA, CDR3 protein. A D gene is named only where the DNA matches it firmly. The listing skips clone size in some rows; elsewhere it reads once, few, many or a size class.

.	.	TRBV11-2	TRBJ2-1	TGTGCCAGCAGCGTAGGCCTCACGTTAGATGAGCAGTTCTTC	CASSVGLTLDEQFF
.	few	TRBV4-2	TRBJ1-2	TGTGCCAGCAGCCGCGAAGGAGGGGACTATGGCTACACCTTC	CASSREGGDYGYTF
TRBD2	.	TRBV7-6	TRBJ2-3	TGTGCCAGCAGCTTACCCATTCGGAGGACTAGCGGGAGGTCAGATACGCAGTATTTT	CASSLPIRRTSGRSDTQYF
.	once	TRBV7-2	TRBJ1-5	TGTGCCAGCAGCTTATACCAGGGGCAGCCCCAGCATTTT	CASSLYQGQPQHF
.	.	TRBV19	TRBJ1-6	TGTGCCAGTAGTAATGAGGAAAGCTCCTATAATTCACCCCTCCACTTT	CASSNEESSYNSPLHF
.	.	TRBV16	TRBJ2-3	TGTGCCAGCAGCCGACCCAACAGTGGCACAGATACGCAGTATTTT	CASSRPNSGTDTQYF
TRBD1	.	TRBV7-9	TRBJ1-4	TGTGCCAGCGGGACAGGGACAACTAATGAAAAACTGTTTTTT	CASGTGTTNEKLFF
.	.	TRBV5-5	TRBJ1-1	TGTGCCAGCAGCTTAAGCGAGGGTCCGGGGGGGACCACTGAAGCTTTCTTT	CASSLSEGPGGTTEAFF
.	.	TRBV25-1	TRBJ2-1	TGTGCCAGCAGTGGGCATGAGCAGTTCTTC	CASSGHEQFF
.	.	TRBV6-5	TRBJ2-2	TGTGCCAGCAGTTACTTGGGAGTCTCTGTTGGGGAGCTGTTTTTT	CASSYLGVSVGELFF
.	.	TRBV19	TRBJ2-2	TGTGCCAGTACCCTAGCGCCAAACACCGGGGAGCTGTTTTTT	CASTLAPNTGELFF
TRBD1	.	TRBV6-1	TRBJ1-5	TGTGCCAGCAGTGATGTTACAGGGGGGAGCAATCAGCCCCAGCATTTT	CASSDVTGGSNQPQHF
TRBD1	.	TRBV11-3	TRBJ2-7	TGTGCCAGCAGCTGGGACAGGGCAAACGAGCAGTACTTC	CASSWDRANEQYF
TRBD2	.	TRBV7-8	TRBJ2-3	TGTGCCAGCAGCCCGGGACTAGCGGGAGGCCTTAGCACAGATACGCAGTATTTT	CASSPGLAGGLSTDTQYF
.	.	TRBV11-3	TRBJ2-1	TGTGCCAGCAACACCCGACAGAATGAGCAGTTCTTC	CASNTRQNEQFF
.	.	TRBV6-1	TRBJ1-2	TGTGCCAGCAGTGAAGGGAGGGAACTCGATGGCTACACCTTC	CASSEGRELDGYTF
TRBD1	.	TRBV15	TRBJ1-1	TGTGCCACCAGCTGGGGGGCAGGGGGCCTCCAAGCTTTCTTT	CATSWGAGGLQAFF
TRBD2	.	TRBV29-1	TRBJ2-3	TGCAGCGTTGGACCGGGAGGAACAGATACGCAGTATTTT	CSVGPGGTDTQYF
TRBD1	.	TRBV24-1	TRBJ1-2	TGTGCCACCAGTGCAGGGACAGGACCCCGCTACACCTTC	CATSAGTGPRYTF
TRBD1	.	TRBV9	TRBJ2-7	TGTGCCAGCAGCTCCGGGACAGGGGCCTACGAGCAGTACTTC	CASSSGTGAYEQYF
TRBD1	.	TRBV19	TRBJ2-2	TGTGCCAGTAAACGACAGGGAGACACCGGGGAGCTGTTTTTT	CASKRQGDTGELFF
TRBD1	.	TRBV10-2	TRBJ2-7	TGCGCCAGCAGTCCCGGGACAGGGGGCATCTACGAGCAGTACTTC	CASSPGTGGIYEQYF
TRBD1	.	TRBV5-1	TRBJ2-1	TGCGCCAGCAGCCGGGGGACAGGGGGTTACAATGAGCAGTTCTTC	CASSRGTGGYNEQFF
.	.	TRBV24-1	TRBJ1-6	TGTGCCATCAGCGGACAGTCCATAGGTGGTGATTCACCCCTCCACTTT	CAISGQSIGGDSPLHF
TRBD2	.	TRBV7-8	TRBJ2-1	TGTGCCAGCAGCTTAGGCCTAGCGGGAGGGGTTAATGAGCAGTTCTTC	CASSLGLAGGVNEQFF
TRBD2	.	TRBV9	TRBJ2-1	TGTGCCAGCAGCGTACTAGCGGTTGCCTACAATGAGCAGTTCTTC	CASSVLAVAYNEQFF
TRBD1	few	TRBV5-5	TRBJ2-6	TGTGCCAGCAGCTTGCGGACAGGGCTTTCTGGGGCCAACGTCCTGACTTTC	CASSLRTGLSGANVLTF
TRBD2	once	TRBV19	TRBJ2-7	TGTGCCAGTAGCCCCGGACTAGAGGCCTACGAGCAGTACTTC	CASSPGLEAYEQYF
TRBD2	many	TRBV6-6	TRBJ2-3	TGTGCCAGCAGTCCCATAGCGGGAGGGGTGGGCACAGATACGCAGTATTTT	CASSPIAGGVGTDTQYF
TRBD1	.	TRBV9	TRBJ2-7	TGTGCCAGCAGCGTAGCTCCGGGACAGGGGGACGAGCAGTACTTC	CASSVAPGQGDEQYF
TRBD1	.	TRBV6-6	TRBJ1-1	TGTGCCAGCAGCACGGGACAGGGGGATCGGGGAGCTTTCTTT	CASSTGQGDRGAFF
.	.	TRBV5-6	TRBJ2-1	TGTGCCAGCAGCGTACAGGGAGGGTACAATGAGCAGTTCTTC	CASSVQGGYNEQFF
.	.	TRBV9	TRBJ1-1	TGTGCCAGCAGCGTAGCGGGAAACTATGAAGCTTTCTTT	CASSVAGNYEAFF
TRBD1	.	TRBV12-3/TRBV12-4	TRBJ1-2	TGTGCCAGCAGTTTGGGACAGGGGATTCTCTACACCTTC	CASSLGQGILYTF
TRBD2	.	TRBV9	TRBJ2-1	TGTGCCAGCAGTTCCCTCAGCGGGAGGGCCCTTGGACACTACAATGAGCAGTTCTTC	CASSSLSGRALGHYNEQFF
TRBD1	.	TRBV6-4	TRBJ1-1	TGTGCCAGCAGCCCGACAGGGGAAGGGAACACTGAAGCTTTCTTT	CASSPTGEGNTEAFF
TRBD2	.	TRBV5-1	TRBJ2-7	TGCGCCAGCAGCCAACGGACTAGCGGGAGTACCGAGCAGTACTTC	CASSQRTSGSTEQYF
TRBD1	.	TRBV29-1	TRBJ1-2	TGCAGCGGGGGGACAGTTGATGGCTACACCTTC	CSGGTVDGYTF
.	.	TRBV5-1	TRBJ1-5	TGCGCCAGCAGCCTGGGGGGGGGTCAGCCCCAGCATTTT	CASSLGGGQPQHF
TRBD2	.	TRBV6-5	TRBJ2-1	TGTGCCAGCAAACTAGCGGAGTCCTACAATGAGCAGTTCTTC	CASKLAESYNEQFF
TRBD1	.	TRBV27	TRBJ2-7	TGTGCCAGCAGCGGACAGGGCCCCTACGAGCAGTACTTC	CASSGQGPYEQYF
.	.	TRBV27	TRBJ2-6	TGTGCCAGCAGCTCTAACTCTGGGGCCAACGTCCTGACTTTC	CASSSNSGANVLTF
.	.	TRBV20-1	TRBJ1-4	TGCAGTGTTTACAGGAATGAAAAACTGTTTTTT	CSVYRNEKLFF
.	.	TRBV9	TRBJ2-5	TGTGCCAGCAGCGTAGGGCCGGGACACCAAACGGTGAGCGAGACCCAGTACTTC	CASSVGPGHQTVSETQYF
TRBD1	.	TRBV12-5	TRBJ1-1	TGTGCTAGTGGGGGGACAGGGAACACTGAAGCTTTCTTT	CASGGTGNTEAFF
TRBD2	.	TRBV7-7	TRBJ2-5	TGTGCTAGCAGCCATGGGGTAGGGAGGGAAGAGACCCAGTACTTC	CASSHGVGREETQYF